This TCR beta chain is drawn from a study of T cells after yellow fever vaccination (dated by TCRdb to between 2018 and 2021). Regarding the complete study: The SMART-Seq v4 Ultra Low Input RNA kit was used to prepare libraries from fractions with low cell numbers. To follow T-cell clones before and after primary and booster YFV17D yellow fever vaccination, bulk TCR alpha and beta repertoires were sequenced over time. Two healthy male donors made up the cohort, one aged 18 to 29 years and the other aged 30 to 39 years. Bulk PBMC replicates and cell subsets were isolated from blood drawn at multiple timepoints before and after both primary and secondary immunization. Beyond this particular receptor, the publication reports: Because only two donors were included in the study, the extent to which the findings can be generalized is limited. The secondary T-cell response was weaker than the primary response but faster, peaking on day 5 instead of day 15. A small share of clonotypes was detected in both CD4 and CD8 compartments, with the overlap likely arising from convergent recombination. FACS-sorted repertoires could contain abundant contaminating clonotypes from the bulk population, so computational filtering was required. Most clones expanded after primary vaccination were re-detected after the booster (almost 98% of CD4 and 80% to 90% of CD8), suggesting broad memory maintenance.

Synthesis of TCR cDNA relied on 5'RACE template switching, a step that introduced a universal primer site along with unique molecular identifiers. cDNA synthesis was primed from both the TCR alpha and TCR beta constant segments. Two PCR steps were used to amplify libraries, with sample barcodes and sequencing adapters being added in the second step. Sequencing of the libraries was done on either Illumina HiSeq 2500 (2x100 bp) or NovaSeq (2x150 bp). Under the source paper's analysis protocol: MIGEC was used to demultiplex reads and collapse the reads into UMI consensus sequences, and MiXCR was used for V(D)J alignment. Using edgeR on replicate PBMC samples, clonotypes were called vaccine-responding if FDR was below 0.01 and the log2 fold change was above 5 up to day 15. CD4 or CD8 identity was assigned to each bulk clonotype according to whether the clonotype was present at higher abundance in the sequenced CD4 repertoire or the sequenced CD8 repertoire. The public reads were quality trimmed at Q25 with fastp and then assembled into clones with MiXCR by TCRdb, keeping productive beta chains. Every entry covers one CDR3 protein and lists the most common genes and DNA from its rows. The V and J calls were not made by the authors but by TCRdb's processing. This sample holds a few hundred thousand distinct CDR3 sequences; 6% to 8% were observed only once. The leading ten clones occupy approximately 15% of the sample.

The treatment or condition label on this specimen signifies: live attenuated yellow fever vaccine strain. At each blood-draw timepoint, two biological replicates of bulk PBMCs were obtained. PBMCs were isolated from peripheral blood using a standard Ficoll-Paque protocol. TriZol was used to extract RNA from bulk PBMCs, CD4 and CD8 fractions, and dextramer-positive and dextramer-negative fractions. Points on this clonotype: The antigen it binds to is not known. No base-level quality is on record; no much larger clone is a single base apart.

Relative to germline, V is missing 5 bases and J is missing 5 bases, with 16 bases of the junction outside any gene match. Including the terminal cysteine and phenylalanine, the CDR3 comprises 19 residues. Only the CDR3 DNA is retained, 57 bases long and in frame from the first base. From a lookup of the germline V gene, CDR1 and CDR2 are SGHAT and FQNNGV. The V and J genes are TRBV11-2 and TRBJ2-5, with TRBD2 matching 14 junction bases. This TCR was recovered from a man younger than 40 who received the YFV17D yellow fever vaccine. The sample was PBMCs, taken 5 days after the yellow fever booster vaccination. The DNA sequence is as follows: TGTGCCAGCAGCCCTACTTCTGGACTAGCGGGAGGCCCTCGCGAGACCCAGTACTTC. This codes for CASSPTSGLAGGPRETQYF.